This note documents a single T cell receptor beta chain sequence. This table comes from immunoSEQ multiplex PCR, and its TCRdb copy is limited to in-frame clones, with some not included. This table holds approximately 360,000 clones, roughly 86% found once. This record belongs to a study of blood T cell repertoires in COVID-19. Turning to the study itself: For recovered donors of Cohort 3, there were two negative PCRs, clearance, or symptom resolution. Whether acute or convalescent, the COVID-19 samples came from the United States, Italy and Spain. T cells, B-cell-depleted T cells, or PBMCs provided the cDNA or gDNA that served as material.

Clinical history as reported by participants underpinned cohort assignment. Looked up from germline, CDR1 is KGHSH and CDR2 is LQKENI. Deletions cut 2 bases from V and 2 bases from J, with 10 bases between. This CDR3 comprises 14 residues. The receptor was derived from a man aged 35 to 55 in a cohort exposed to, infected with or recovered from COVID-19 (not recorded which). V and J are TRBV18 and TRBJ2-7; possible D gene TRBD1, 5 bases. Input material: PBMCs or T cells enriched from blood (not recorded which). In DNA form, the CDR3 reads TGTGCCAGCTCACCAAGGGCAGGGACCTACGAGCAGTACTTC. This translates into CASSPRAGTYEQYF.